These 24 T cell receptor beta chains were sequenced from one sample in a study of tissue T cells after allogeneic stem cell transplantation. The time point was: mouse harvest day 14 after allogeneic transplant. The graft held 10^6 splenic CD5+ T cells and 10^7 T-cell-depleted bone marrow cells. Clones were sequenced by immunoSEQ multiplex PCR, and TCRdb holds only the in-frame ones, with some missing. The sample holds approximately 4,900 clones, over 40% seen once. The sample taken for sequencing was gut tissue. Receptor source: a female BALB/c mouse given C57BL/6 T cells with graft-versus-host disease after an allogeneic hematopoietic cell transplant.

In regard to this clone: The gene names given are mouse names. Read data end 1 residue before the CDR3 end; the end is taken from the germline J gene. The V gene is TRBV3, the J gene TRBJ1-4; no definite D call. Germline CDR1 is SNHLY and CDR2 is FYNGKV (reference sequence). The length of the CDR3 is 14 residues. Trimming left V 2 bases short and J 0 bases short, with 4 bases between. The part of the CDR3 DNA that was read is TGTGCCAGCAGCTTAAGAGTTTCCAACGAAAGATTATTT. It is translated as CASSLRVSNERLF. The entire CDR3 sequence reads CASSLRVSNERLFF.

This clone appeared a few times. Genes here carry mouse names. The read comes to an end 1 residue before the CDR3 does, leaving the germline J gene to fill in the end. The rearrangement uses TRBV15 and TRBJ1-3, with D maybe TRBD1 (5 bases). There are 15 residues in the CDR3. The V gene lost 5 bases and the J gene lost 0 bases, with 11 bases spanning the gap. Germline values: CDR1 SGHND, CDR2 FRSKSL. The sequenced CDR3 bases are TGTGCCAGCAGTATCGACAGCCATTCTGGAAATACGCTCTAT. As protein: CASSIDSHSGNTLY. The whole CDR3 protein reads CASSIDSHSGNTLYF. The full variable domain, in which reference TRBV15 and TRBJ1-3 provide the parts outside the CDR3, is DAGVTQTPRHEVAEKGQTIILKCEPVSGHNDLFWYRQTKIQGLELLSYFRSKSLMEDGGAFKDRFKAEMLNSSFSTLKIQPTEPKDSAVYLCASSIDSHSGNTLYFGEGSRLIVV.

This clone has more than one count but fewer than ten. Gene names are the mouse ones. The sequenced fragment ends 1 residue before the CDR3 boundary, so the rest is inferred from the germline J gene. The gene calls are TRBV13-2 and TRBJ2-1; 9 nucleotides align to TRBD2. The germline CDR1 and CDR2 sequences are NNHNN and SYGAGS (reference sequence). CDR3 size: 15 residues. The V and J ends lost 2 bases and 1 base, in that order; junction bases with no gene match: 1. This CDR3 reads CASGDDWGNYAEQFF. The DNA read from the CDR3 is TGTGCCAGCGGTGACGACTGGGGGAACTATGCTGAGCAGTTC.

Notes on this clone: Germline and genes here are mouse. From the germline J gene comes the end of the CDR3, since the read stops 1 residue before it. The chain couples TRBV26 to TRBJ2-7, with 8 bases identical to TRBD2. From germline, CDR1 is KGHPV and CDR2 FQNQEV (reference sequence). V lost 4 bases to trimming and J lost 4 bases; unmatched junction nucleotides: 3. This CDR3 is 13 amino acids long. The sequenced CDR3 bases are TGTGCCAGCAGTCCGGGGGGGGCTTATGAACAGTAC. This sequence encodes CASSPGGAYEQY. The whole CDR3 protein reads CASSPGGAYEQYF.

This clone is hyperexpanded. Genes here carry mouse names. Distinct nucleotide sequences in the sample also encode this CDR3. The sequenced CDR3 bases are TGTGCTAGCAGTTTGTGGGGGCGGAACTCCGACTACACC. Protein: CASSLWGRNSDYT. The CDR3 in full is CASSLWGRNSDYTF. The genes are TRBV29 and TRBJ1-2, with D possibly being TRBD1 (6 bases). Read data end 1 residue before the CDR3 end; the end is taken from the germline J gene. The V gene's germline CDR1 is MSHET and CDR2 SYDVDS. This CDR3 contains 14 residues. V gave up 3 bases and J gave up 2 bases, with 10 bases separating them.

As for this clone: Gene and germline names: mouse. With the read ending 1 residue before the CDR3 end, the germline J gene is used to fill in that end. This chain joins TRBV12-1 and TRBJ2-4, with TRBD1 as a possible D gene (5 bases). CDR1 and CDR2 (germline): SGHSN, HYEKVE. The CDR3 runs 15 residues. Trimming pared 0 bases from V and 5 bases from J, leaving 14 bases between. Partial CDR3 DNA: TGTGCCAGCTCTCTCGCCCAGGGTGAAGGAAACACCTTGTAC. This translates into CASSLAQGEGNTLY. The full CDR3 protein is CASSLAQGEGNTLYF.

Notes on this clone: These gene names are mouse names. Sequencing ends 1 residue short of the CDR3 end; the germline J gene provides the rest. The chain has TRBV1 and TRBJ2-1, with TRBD2 identical over 7 bases. V dropped 3 bases and J dropped 0; count of bases not matched to a gene: 2. The CDR3 totals 15 residues. CDR1 is NSQYPW, CDR2 LRSPGD, per germline (reference sequence). The sequenced part of the CDR3 DNA is TGCACCTGCAGTGCCAGACTGGGTAACTATGCTGAGCAGTTC. Translating gives CTCSARLGNYAEQF. The full CDR3 protein reads CTCSARLGNYAEQFF.

About this clone: Each gene name is a mouse one. Sequencing ends 1 residue short of the CDR3 end; the germline J gene provides the rest. The chain is built from TRBV12-1 and TRBJ2-4; 12 nucleotides line up with TRBD2. The CDR3 spans 14 residues. Germline CDR1 reads SGHSN; CDR2 reads HYEKVE. Trimming cost V 2 bases and J 7 bases; bases outside gene matches: 3. CDR3 DNA, as far as it was read: TGTGCCAGCTCTCGACTGGGGGGGCGCGACACCTTGTAC. Its protein is CASSRLGGRDTLY. The complete CDR3 protein is CASSRLGGRDTLYF.

As to this clone: The junction shows a germline mismatch at one end, possibly a read error. Mouse gene names apply. The read stops 1 residue short of the end of the CDR3; the missing end is completed from the germline J gene. V usage is TRBV29 and J usage is TRBJ1-2, with D uncertain. The CDR3 runs 14 residues. Per germline, CDR1 MSHET and CDR2 SYDVDS. The part of the CDR3 DNA that was read is TGTGCTCCCACTTTGTGGCCGCGGAACTCCCACTACACC. Amino acids: CAPTLWPRNSHYT. The CDR3 in its entirety is CAPTLWPRNSHYTF.

A remark on this clone: Germline and genes here are mouse. The read ends 1 residue before the CDR3 terminus; that terminus is restored from the germline J gene. The rearrangement joins TRBV24 to TRBJ2-3; D is undetermined. CDR3 length equals 16 residues. V shed 2 bases and J shed 1 base, with 13 bases lying between them. Germline CDR1 KGHTA, CDR2 FRNEEI. Here the CDR3 reads CASSLPPGICAETLYF. The part of the CDR3 DNA that was read is TGTGCCAGCAGTCTGCCCCCCGGGATCTGTGCAGAAACGCTGTAT.

Comments on this clone: Gene names and germline refer to mouse. The read falls 1 residue short of the CDR3 end, and the missing part is taken from the germline J gene. The gene calls are TRBV15 and TRBJ1-4; D is unclear. The CDR3 length is 14 residues. V lost 2 bases, J lost 0 bases, and 4 bases lay in between. Germline V gene data show CDR1 as SGHND and CDR2 as FRSKSL. The CDR3 loop is CASSLLLSNERLFF. Incomplete CDR3 DNA: TGTGCCAGCAGTTTACTTCTTTCCAACGAAAGATTATTT.

By its share, this clone is large. Gene names denote mouse genes. The read ends 1 residue early relative to the CDR3; the germline J gene fills the gap. The rearrangement uses TRBV1 and TRBJ2-3; 9 nucleotides line up with TRBD2. There are 16 residues in the CDR3. Germline V gene sequence: CDR1 NSQYPW, CDR2 LRSPGD (reference sequence). V lost 0 bases and J lost 1; bases outside the gene matches: 2. The DNA read from the CDR3 is TGCACCTGCAGTGCAGATGGGGGGGCAGGTGCAGAAACGCTGTAT. It codes for CTCSADGGAGAETLY. In full, the CDR3 reads CTCSADGGAGAETLYF.

A note on this clone: All gene names here are mouse names. Read coverage stops 1 residue before the CDR3 terminus; the germline J gene supplies the remainder. The J gene is TRBJ1-3, the V gene TRBV20; no firm D call. Germline CDR1 is GFQATS and CDR2 is STVNSAI. Trimming took 1 base from V and 0 from J, leaving 10 bases between them. The length of the CDR3 is 15 residues. Here the CDR3 reads CGARVAGYSGNTLYF. The part of the CDR3 DNA that was read is TGTGGTGCTAGGGTAGCAGGATATTCTGGAAATACGCTCTAT.

In regard to this clone: Genes and germline come from the mouse. The CDR3 is cut off 1 residue early in the read; its end comes from the germline J gene. V and J are TRBV13-3 and TRBJ2-7, with TRBD2 identical over 9 bases. Trimming cost V 3 bases and J 4 bases; bases outside gene matches: 2. This CDR3 contains 13 residues. From germline, CDR1 is NNHDY and CDR2 SYVADS. The sequenced part of the CDR3 DNA is TGTGCCAGCAGTGCCTGGGGGGGGTATGAACAGTAC. Protein sequence: CASSAWGGYEQY. The full CDR3 sequence reads CASSAWGGYEQYF.

Comment on this clone: One base separates it from a far larger clone, so it is likely a read error. Mouse gene names apply. The read terminates 1 residue before the CDR3 end, so the remaining end is supplied by the germline J gene. The V and J genes are TRBV29 and TRBJ1-2; D perhaps matches TRBD1 (6 bases). The CDR3 totals 14 residues. Germline V gene lookup returns CDR1 MSHET and CDR2 SYDVDS. V was trimmed by 3 bases and J by 3 bases, leaving 11 bases between them. The CDR3 sequence: CASSLWGRHSDYTF. CDR3 bases read: TGTGCTAGCAGTTTGTGGGGGCGGCACTCCGACTACACC.

Details on this clone: Gene names follow the mouse nomenclature. The CDR3 loop is CASSLGGGLEQYF. CDR3 bases read: TGTGCCAGCAGCTTAGGCGGGGGGCTTGAACAGTAC. The chain employs TRBV3 and TRBJ2-7, with D possibly matching TRBD2 (7 bases). The read stops 1 residue short of the end of the CDR3; the missing end is completed from the germline J gene. The CDR3 runs 13 residues. Germline CDR1 and CDR2: SNHLY and FYNGKV (reference sequence). Trimming took 1 base from V and 6 from J, leaving 10 bases between them.

This clone was recorded a few times. Mouse gene names and germline throughout. The read stops 1 residue short of the end of the CDR3; the missing end is completed from the germline J gene. V gene TRBV29 combines with J gene TRBJ2-7; D call uncertain. The CDR3 totals 12 residues. The germline CDR1 and CDR2 sequences are MSHET and SYDVDS. Trimming took 3 bases from V and 4 from J, leaving 7 bases between them. CDR3 protein: CASSFPEYEQYF. The covered CDR3 bases are TGTGCTAGCAGTTTCCCAGAATATGAACAGTAC.

Comment on this clone: Gene labels here are mouse ones. CDR3 in amino acids: CASSLVGGNTLYF. CDR3 DNA, as far as it was read: TGTGCCAGCTCTCTCGTGGGTGGGAACACCTTGTAC. The chain has TRBV12-1 and TRBJ2-4; D call uncertain. Sequencing ends 1 residue short of the CDR3 end; the germline J gene provides the rest. Germline V gene sequence: CDR1 SGHSN, CDR2 HYEKVE. The CDR3 loop spans 13 amino acids. Between the trimmed V and J ends, which lost 0 bases and 6 bases, there was a span of 9 bases.

This clone is medium-sized (0.01 to 0.1%) by share. Gene names and germline refer to mouse. The missing CDR3 end, 1 residue past where the read stops, is filled in from the germline J gene. This chain connects TRBV3 to TRBJ1-1; no clear D gene. CDR3 length: 14 amino acids. CDR1 is SNHLY, CDR2 FYNGKV, per germline (reference sequence). Trimming removed 5 bases at V and 2 bases at J, with 12 bases between. This CDR3 reads CASSLFQANTEVFF. CDR3 DNA (partial): TGTGCCAGCAGCCTGTTTCAGGCCAACACAGAAGTCTTC. Drawing the rest from reference TRBV3 and TRBJ1-1, the complete variable domain is GPKVLQIPSHQIIDMGQMVTLNCDPVSNHLYFYWYKQILGQQMEFLVNFYNGKVMEKSKLFKDQFSVERPDGSYFTLKIQPTALEDSAVYFCASSLFQANTEVFFGKGTRLTVV.

Regarding this clone: Genes and germline are mouse. The CDR3 bases that were read are TGTGCCAGCAGTCCGGGGATCCCCGACTACACC. It encodes CASSPGIPDYT. The CDR3 as a whole reads CASSPGIPDYTF. The rearrangement joins TRBV15 to TRBJ1-2, with unresolved D. The read falls 1 residue short of the CDR3 end, and the missing part is taken from the germline J gene. Germline loops: CDR1 SGHND, CDR2 FRSKSL. CDR3 length: 12 residues. Between the trimmed V and J ends, which lost 5 bases and 6 bases, there was a span of 10 bases.

This clone is categorized as medium-sized. Gene labels here are mouse ones. The sequence runs out 1 residue before the end of the CDR3; the remainder is reconstructed from the germline J gene. V usage is TRBV12-2 and J usage is TRBJ2-4, with TRBD1 identical over 7 bases. The trim removed 0 bases at V and 4 bases at J, leaving 3 bases unmatched. The CDR3 extends over 14 amino acids. Looked up from germline, CDR1 is SGHLS and CDR2 is HYDKME. CDR3 protein: CASSLGGQKNTLYF. The CDR3 bases that were read are TGTGCCAGCTCTCTCGGGGGACAGAAAAACACCTTGTAC.

This clone has just a few counts. Mouse germline and gene names are used. The read ends 1 residue early relative to the CDR3; the germline J gene fills the gap. V and J are TRBV31 and TRBJ2-7, with 9 bases lining up with TRBD2. The CDR3 has 14 residues. CDR1 is GKSSPN and CDR2 is SITVG in the germline V gene. With V trimmed by 0 bases and J by 3 bases, 3 bases remained unmatched. The DNA read from the CDR3 is TGTGCCTGGAGTCTAGGGACTGGGATCTATGAACAGTAC. Amino acids: CAWSLGTGIYEQY. The entire CDR3 is CAWSLGTGIYEQYF.

In the case of this clone: Gene names and germline refer to mouse. The read halts 1 residue ahead of the CDR3 end, with the missing end drawn from the germline J gene. This rearrangement joins TRBV3 to TRBJ1-3; D gene ambiguous. Deletions cut 3 bases from V and 0 bases from J, with 6 bases between. The CDR3 is 14 residues long. CDR1 and CDR2 (germline): SNHLY, FYNGKV (reference sequence). The CDR3 loop reads CASSLTTSGNTLYF. The covered CDR3 bases are TGTGCCAGCAGCTTGACAACTTCTGGAAATACGCTCTAT.

A remark on this clone: These gene names are mouse names. The CDR3 goes on 1 residue after the read ends, and that part is filled in from the germline J gene. The chain joins TRBV26 to TRBJ2-3, with D tentatively TRBD1 (5 bases). Trimming stripped 4 bases from V and 4 bases from J, with 6 bases between. The germline gives CDR1 KGHPV, CDR2 FQNQEV (reference sequence). This CDR3 is 12 amino acids long. CDR3 DNA (partial): TGTGCCAGCAGTCGGACAACAGAAACGCTGTAT. Residues: CASSRTTETLY. The entire CDR3 protein is CASSRTTETLYF.